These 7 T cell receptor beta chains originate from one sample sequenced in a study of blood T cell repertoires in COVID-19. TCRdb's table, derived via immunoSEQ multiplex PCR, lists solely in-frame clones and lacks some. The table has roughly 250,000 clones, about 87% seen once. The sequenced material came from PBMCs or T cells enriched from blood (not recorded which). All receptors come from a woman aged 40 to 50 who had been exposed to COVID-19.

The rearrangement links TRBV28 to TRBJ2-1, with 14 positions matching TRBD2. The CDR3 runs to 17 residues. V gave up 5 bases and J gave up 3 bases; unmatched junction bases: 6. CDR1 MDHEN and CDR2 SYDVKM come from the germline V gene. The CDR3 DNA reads TGTGCCAGCAGTCGGACTAGCGGGAGGAGGGGCTACAATGAGCAGTTCTTC. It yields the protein CASSRTSGRRGYNEQFF.

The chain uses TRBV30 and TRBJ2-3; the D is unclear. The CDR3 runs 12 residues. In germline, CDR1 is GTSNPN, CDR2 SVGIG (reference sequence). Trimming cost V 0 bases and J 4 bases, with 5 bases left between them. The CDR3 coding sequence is TGTGCCTGGAGTGTACTTGCAGATACGCAGTATTTT. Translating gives CAWSVLADTQYF.

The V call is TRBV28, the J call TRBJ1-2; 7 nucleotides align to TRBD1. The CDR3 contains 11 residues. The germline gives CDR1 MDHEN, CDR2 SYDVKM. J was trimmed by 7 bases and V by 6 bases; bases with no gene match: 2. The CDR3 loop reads CASSRGVGYTF. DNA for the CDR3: TGTGCCAGCAGCAGGGGGGTTGGCTACACCTTC.

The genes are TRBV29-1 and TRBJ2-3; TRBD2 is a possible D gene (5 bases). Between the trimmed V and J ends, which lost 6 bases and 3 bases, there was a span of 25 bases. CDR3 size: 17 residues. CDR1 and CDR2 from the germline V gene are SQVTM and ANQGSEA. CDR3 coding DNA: TGCAGCGTACAACTAGTCCCGACAACTTATAAAACAGATACGCAGTATTTT. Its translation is CSVQLVPTTYKTDTQYF.

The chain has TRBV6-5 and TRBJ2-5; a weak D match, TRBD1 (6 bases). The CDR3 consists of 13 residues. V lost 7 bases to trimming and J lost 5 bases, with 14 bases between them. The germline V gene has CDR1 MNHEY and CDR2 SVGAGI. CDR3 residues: CASTVQGAETQYF. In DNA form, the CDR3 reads TGTGCCAGCACCGTACAGGGAGCCGAGACCCAGTACTTC.

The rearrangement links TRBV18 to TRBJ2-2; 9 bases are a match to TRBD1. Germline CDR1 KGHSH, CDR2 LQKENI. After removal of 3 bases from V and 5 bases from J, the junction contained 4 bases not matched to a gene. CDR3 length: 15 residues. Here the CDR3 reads CASSPLGQGTGELFF. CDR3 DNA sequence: TGTGCCAGCTCACCCTTGGGACAGGGAACCGGGGAGCTGTTTTTT.

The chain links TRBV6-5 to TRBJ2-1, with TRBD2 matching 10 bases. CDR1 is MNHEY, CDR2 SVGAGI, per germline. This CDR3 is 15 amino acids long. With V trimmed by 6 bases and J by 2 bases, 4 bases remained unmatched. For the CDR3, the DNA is TGTGCCAGCAGACTAGCGGGAAATGCCTACAATGAGCAGTTCTTC. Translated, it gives CASRLAGNAYNEQFF.